A selection of T cell receptor beta chains follows, all from one sample in a study of tumor-infiltrating lymphocytes in primary liver carcinoma. Via MiXCR, TCRdb re-called the multiplex PCR reads, giving one row per CDR3 protein. The table includes some 87,000 distinct CDR3 sequences, just under 70% detected once. Sequencing was done on a sample of tumor-adjacent normal liver tissue. The receptors were sampled from a man aged 40-49 years with primary liver carcinoma and hepatitis B virus infection. The CDR3 runs from the conserved cysteine through the conserved F or W. A D gene is named only where the DNA matches it firmly. Not every row has a clone size; where given, it reads once, few, many or a size class.

>NA|TRBV11-2|TRBD2|TRBJ2-3
TGTGCCAGCAGCCTCCCGACTAGCGTCAGCACAGATATGCAGTATTTT
CASSLPTSVSTDMQYF
>NA|TRBV11-2|TRBD1|TRBJ2-7
TGTGCCACCCAGGAGGGACAGGGGAGGGGCTACTACGAGCAGTACTTC
CATQEGQGRGYYEQYF
>NA|TRBV12-3/TRBV12-4|TRBD2|TRBJ2-4
TGTGCCAACAATTTAAACGGGGGGGACATTCAGTACTTC
CANNLNGGDIQYF
>few|TRBV7-6|NA|TRBJ2-1
TGTGCCAGCAGCCCCATGGGACTCTACAATGAGCAGTTCTTC
CASSPMGLYNEQFF
>NA|TRBV11-1|TRBD2|TRBJ2-5
TGTGGCAACAGCCCCCAAGGGATTGGGAGGGAGGAGACCCAGTACTTC
CGNSPQGIGREETQYF
>once|TRBV5-1|NA|TRBJ2-3
TGCGCCAGCAGTTTGACGCCAGCGGCTACAGATACGCAGTATTTT
CASSLTPAATDTQYF
>many|TRBV7-9|NA|TRBJ2-7
TGTGCCAGCAGCAAATCACAGGGTGGCTACGAGCAGTACTTC
CASSKSQGGYEQYF
>many|TRBV4-2|NA|TRBJ2-5
TGTGCCAGCAGCCAACCACAGGGAGGTGGAGAGACCCAGTACTTC
CASSQPQGGGETQYF
>NA|TRBV5-4|NA|TRBJ1-1
TGTGCCAACAGCTTTGGAGCCGAGACAGCGAACACTGAAGCTTTCTTT
CANSFGAETANTEAFF
>NA|TRBV6-1|NA|TRBJ2-1
TGTGCCAGCAGTGAAGTCCCGAGACATACGGGCAATGAGCAATTCTTC
CASSEVPRHTGNEQFF
>NA|TRBV6-6|NA|TRBJ1-6
TGTGCCGGCAGTTACCAGGGTAGGGATTCACCCCTCCACTTT
CAGSYQGRDSPLHF
>large|TRBV6-1|TRBD2|TRBJ2-3
TGTGCCAGCAGTGAACCAGCTAGCGGGCCGTATAGCACAGATACGCAGTATTTT
CASSEPASGPYSTDTQYF
>once|TRBV11-1|TRBD1|TRBJ2-7
TGTGCCAGCAGTGTGAACAGGGGAGACCACGAGCAGCACTTC
CASSVNRGDHEQHF
>NA|TRBV5-4|NA|TRBJ2-7
TGTGCCAGCAGTCCCTGGATAGGGCAAATTTACGAGCAGTACTTC
CASSPWIGQIYEQYF
>NA|TRBV11-1|NA|TRBJ2-3
TGTGCCAGCAGCCCCCCCACTAGCTGGAGAGTCAGATACGCAGTATTT
CASSPPTSWRVRYAVF
>many|TRBV6-1|NA|TRBJ2-3
TGTGCCAGCAGTAGGAGAGATACGCAGTATTTT
CASSRRDTQYF
>NA|TRBV11-2|TRBD1|TRBJ2-7
TGTGCCAGCAGCGCCCGGGACAGGGGTCTCTACGAGCAATACTTC
CASSARDRGLYEQYF
>NA|TRBV14|NA|TRBJ2-5
TGTTCCGGCAGCTCCCTCGGCGAGACCCAGTACTTC
CSGSSLGETQYF
>many|TRBV6-5|NA|TRBJ1-2
TGTGCCAGCAGTTACCAGGGAAGTTATGGCTACACCTTC
CASSYQGSYGYTF
>many|TRBV30|NA|TRBJ2-3
TGTGCCTGGACCTCGCTTGGGGGGAGCACAGATACGCAGTATTTT
CAWTSLGGSTDTQYF
>NA|TRBV19|NA|TRBJ1-1
TGTGCCAGTAGTATAGATAAAAGGAACACTGAAGCTTTCTTT
CASSIDKRNTEAFF
>NA|TRBV11-2|NA|TRBJ2-5
TGTGTCAACACCCGGACCGAGTTCGAAGAGACCCAGTACTTC
CVNTRTEFEETQYF
>few|TRBV20-1|TRBD2|TRBJ2-2
TGCAGTGCTAGAGGGGACTACGGGGCCGGGGAGCTGTTTTTT
CSARGDYGAGELFF
>many|TRBV6-1|TRBD2|TRBJ2-1
TGTGCCAGCATTGCACTAGCGGGCCTGCACAATGAGCAGTTCTTC
CASIALAGLHNEQFF
>NA|TRBV6-5|TRBD2|TRBJ2-1
TGTGCCATCAGTCCGGGACTAGCGGGAGTCAGTGAGCAGTTCTTC
CAISPGLAGVSEQFF
>many|TRBV14|NA|TRBJ1-1
TGTGCCAGCAGTCAGACACGGTTCACTGAAGCTTTCTTT
CASSQTRFTEAFF
>NA|TRBV4-1|NA|TRBJ2-3
TGCGCCAGCAGCCCCTCAATCGGTGGGAGTATTGGAGATACGCAGTATTTT
CASSPSIGGSIGDTQYF
>NA|TRBV6-2/TRBV6-3|NA|TRBJ2-1
TGTGGCAGCACTGACAATTACAATGAGCAGTTCTTC
CGSTDNYNEQFF
>many|TRBV6-5|NA|TRBJ1-1
TGTGCCAGCAGTCCTTTTATCCCGAACACTGAAGCTTTCTTT
CASSPFIPNTEAFF
>medium-sized|TRBV6-5|NA|TRBJ2-6
TGTGCCAGCAGTTACTTAGGCAGCTCTGGGGCCAACGTCCTGACTTTC
CASSYLGSSGANVLTF
>once|TRBV11-2|NA|TRBJ2-1
TGTGCCAGCATCTTGGATATCGGACTAACCATTGGTGAGCAGTTCTTC
CASILDIGLTIGEQFF
>many|TRBV29-1|TRBD2|TRBJ2-1
TGCAGCGTTGTGAGTGGCGGGACTAGCGTCTTGGCTGTCATCAATGAGCAGTTCTTC
CSVVSGGTSVLAVINEQFF
>NA|TRBV11-2|NA|TRBJ2-3
TGTGCCGGCAGCTTATGGGAGGTTGGCACAGATACACAGTATTTT
CAGSLWEVGTDTQYF
>NA|TRBV29-1|NA|TRBJ1-1
TGCAGCGTTGCTGGGGGCGGTACTGAAGCTTTCTTT
CSVAGGGTEAFF